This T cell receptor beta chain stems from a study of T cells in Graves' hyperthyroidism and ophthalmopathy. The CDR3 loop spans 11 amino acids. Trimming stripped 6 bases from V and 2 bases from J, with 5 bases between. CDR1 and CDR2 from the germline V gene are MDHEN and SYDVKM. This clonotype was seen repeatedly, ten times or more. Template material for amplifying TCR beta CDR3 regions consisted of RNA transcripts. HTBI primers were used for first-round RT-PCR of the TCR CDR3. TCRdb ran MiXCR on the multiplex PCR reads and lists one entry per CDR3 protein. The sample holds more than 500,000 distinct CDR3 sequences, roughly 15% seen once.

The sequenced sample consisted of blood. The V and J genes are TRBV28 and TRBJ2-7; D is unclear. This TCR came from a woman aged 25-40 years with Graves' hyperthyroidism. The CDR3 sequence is CASSTPYEQYF. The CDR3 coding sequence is TGTGCCAGCAGCACCCCCTACGAGCAGTACTTC. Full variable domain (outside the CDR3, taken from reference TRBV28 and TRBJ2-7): DVKVTQSSRYLVKRTGEKVFLECVQDMDHENMFWYRQDPGLGLRLIYFSYDVKMKEKGDIPEGYSVSREKKERFSLILESASTNQTSMYLCASSTPYEQYFGPGTRLTVT.